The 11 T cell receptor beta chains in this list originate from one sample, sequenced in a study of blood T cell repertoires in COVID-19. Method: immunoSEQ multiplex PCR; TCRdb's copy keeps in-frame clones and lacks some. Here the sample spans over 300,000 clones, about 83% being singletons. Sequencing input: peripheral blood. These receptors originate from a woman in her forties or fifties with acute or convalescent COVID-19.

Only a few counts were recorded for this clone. DNA for the CDR3: TGTGCCAGCAGCGGTAGTACCCTAGCGGGAGGCTCCTACGAGCAGTACTTC. Encoded protein: CASSGSTLAGGSYEQYF. The chain links TRBV7-3 to TRBJ2-7; 11 nucleotides match TRBD2. V trimming: 5 bases; J trimming: 0 bases; junction bases outside the gene matches: 9. Germline CDR1 is SGHTA and CDR2 is FQGTGA. The CDR3 is 17 amino acids.

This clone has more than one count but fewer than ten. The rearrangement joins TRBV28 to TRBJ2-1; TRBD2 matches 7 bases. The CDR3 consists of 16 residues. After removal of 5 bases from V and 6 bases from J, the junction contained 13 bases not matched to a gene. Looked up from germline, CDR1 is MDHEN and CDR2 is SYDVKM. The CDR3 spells CASSSPRAGLGNEQFF. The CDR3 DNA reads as TGTGCCAGCAGTAGCCCTAGAGCGGGGCTCGGCAATGAGCAGTTCTTC. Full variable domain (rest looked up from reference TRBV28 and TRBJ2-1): DVKVTQSSRYLVKRTGEKVFLECVQDMDHENMFWYRQDPGLGLRLIYFSYDVKMKEKGDIPEGYSVSREKKERFSLILESASTNQTSMYLCASSSPRAGLGNEQFFGPGTRLTVL.

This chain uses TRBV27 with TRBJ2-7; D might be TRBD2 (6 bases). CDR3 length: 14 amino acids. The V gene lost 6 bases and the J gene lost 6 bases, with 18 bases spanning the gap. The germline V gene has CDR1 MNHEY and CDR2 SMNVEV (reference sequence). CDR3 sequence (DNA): TGTGCCAGCAGAAAAGGCGGAGGGAGCCGCGAGCAGTACTTC. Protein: CASRKGGGSREQYF.

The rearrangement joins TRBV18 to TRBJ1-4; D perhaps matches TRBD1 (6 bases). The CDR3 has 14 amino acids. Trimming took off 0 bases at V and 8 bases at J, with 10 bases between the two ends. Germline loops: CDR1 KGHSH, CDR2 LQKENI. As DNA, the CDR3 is TGTGCCAGCTCACCACCGAGGGGGGGCGAAAAACTGTTTTTT. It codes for CASSPPRGGEKLFF.

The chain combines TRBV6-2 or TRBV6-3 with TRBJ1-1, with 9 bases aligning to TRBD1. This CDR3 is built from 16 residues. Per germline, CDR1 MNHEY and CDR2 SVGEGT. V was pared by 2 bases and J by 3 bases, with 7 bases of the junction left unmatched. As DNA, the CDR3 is TGTGCCAGCAGTTACCCGGGACAGGGTATCGACACTGAAGCTTTCTTT. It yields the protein CASSYPGQGIDTEAFF.

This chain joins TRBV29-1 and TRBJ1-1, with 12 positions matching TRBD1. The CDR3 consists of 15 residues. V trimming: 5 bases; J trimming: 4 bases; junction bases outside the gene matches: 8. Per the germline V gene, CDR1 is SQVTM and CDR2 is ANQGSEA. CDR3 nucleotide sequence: TGCAGCGTTACTCCGGGACAGGGGGCTGTCACTGAAGCTTTCTTT. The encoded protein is CSVTPGQGAVTEAFF.

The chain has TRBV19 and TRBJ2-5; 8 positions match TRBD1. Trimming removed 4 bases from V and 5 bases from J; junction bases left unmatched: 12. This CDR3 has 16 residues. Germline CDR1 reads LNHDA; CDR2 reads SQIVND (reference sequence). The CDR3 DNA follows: TGTGCCAGTAGTACCCCGACAGGGGTGTGGGCGGAGACCCAGTACTTC. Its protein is CASSTPTGVWAETQYF.

CDR3 region: CASSGETSGRIGFEQYF. CDR3 DNA: TGTGCCAGCAGTGGGGAGACTAGCGGGAGAATCGGGTTCGAGCAGTACTTC. The chain links TRBV2 to TRBJ2-7; 12 bases line up with TRBD2. With 4 bases clipped from V and 6 bases from J, the junction kept 13 bases outside the gene matches. Germline CDR1 and CDR2: SNHLY and FYNNEI. The CDR3 contains 17 residues. Together with reference TRBV2 and TRBJ2-7, the CDR3 gives the full variable domain: EPEVTQTPSHQVTQMGQEVILRCVPISNHLYFYWYRQILGQKVEFLVSFYNNEISEKSEIFDDQFSVERPDGSNFTLKIRSTKLEDSAMYFCASSGETSGRIGFEQYFGPGTRLTVT.

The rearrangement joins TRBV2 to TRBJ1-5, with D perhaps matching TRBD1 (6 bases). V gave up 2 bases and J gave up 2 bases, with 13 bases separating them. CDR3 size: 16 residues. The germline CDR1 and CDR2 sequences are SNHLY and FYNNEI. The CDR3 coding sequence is TGTGCCAGCAGTGAATGGGGTGGGGGCGGCAATCAGCCCCAGCATTTT. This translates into CASSEWGGGGNQPQHF. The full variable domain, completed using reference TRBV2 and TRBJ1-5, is EPEVTQTPSHQVTQMGQEVILRCVPISNHLYFYWYRQILGQKVEFLVSFYNNEISEKSEIFDDQFSVERPDGSNFTLKIRSTKLEDSAMYFCASSEWGGGGNQPQHFGDGTRLSIL.

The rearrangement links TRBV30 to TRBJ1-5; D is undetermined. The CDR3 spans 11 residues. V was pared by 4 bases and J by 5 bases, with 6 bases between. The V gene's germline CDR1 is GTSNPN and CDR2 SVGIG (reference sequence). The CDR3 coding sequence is TGTGCCTGGACCCTAGATCAGCCCCAGCATTTT. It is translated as CAWTLDQPQHF.

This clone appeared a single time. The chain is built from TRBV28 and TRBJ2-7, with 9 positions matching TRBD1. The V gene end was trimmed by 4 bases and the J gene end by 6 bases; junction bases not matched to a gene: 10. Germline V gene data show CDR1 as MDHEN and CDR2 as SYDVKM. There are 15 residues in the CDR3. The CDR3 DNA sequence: TGTGCCAGCAGTTCCCCAGGGACAGGGCGAAGCGAGCAGTACTTC. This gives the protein CASSSPGTGRSEQYF.